The sequence of this T cell receptor (beta chain) was determined in a study of post-analysis software for immune sequencing data. On the study more broadly: Recorded subtypes: relapsing-remitting, secondary progressive, progressive-relapsing; some patients unannotated. Study results and limitations: Under the F measure, samples that were prepared in one batch clustered strongly together. Multiple sclerosis patients showed significantly lower normalized Chao1 diversity than controls did. Higher frequency in patients than in controls was seen for about five TRBV segments, with TRBV5-6, TRBV5-1 and TRBV20-1 among them.

Germline CDR1 is SGHTA and CDR2 is FQGTGA. The CDR3 covers 14 residues. V was cut by 5 bases and J by 4 bases, with 13 bases left in between. The authors incorporated unique molecular identifiers into the TCR beta cDNA libraries. Yield was roughly 0.5 million cDNA molecules from roughly 0.93 to 9.6 million T cells. TCRdb analysed the PCR reads with MiXCR anew, one entry per CDR3 protein. The profile covers fewer than 850,000 distinct CDR3 sequences, with about half appearing a single time and roughly 5.2% taken by the ten largest. Details on this clonotype: Its antigen is not known.

The chain recombines TRBV7-3 with TRBJ2-3; D not certain. This TCR was recovered from a girl aged 10-17 years with multiple sclerosis. Sample: blood. The CDR3 sequence: CASSQATYSDTQYF. DNA of the CDR3: TGTGCCAGCAGCCAGGCAACGTATTCAGATACGCAGTATTTT. The whole variable domain, filled in from reference TRBV7-3 and TRBJ2-3, reads GAGVSQTPSNKVTEKGKYVELRCDPISGHTALYWYRQSLGQGPEFLIYFQGTGAADDSGLPNDRFFAVRPEGSVSTLKIQRTERGDSAVYLCASSQATYSDTQYFGPGTRLTVL.